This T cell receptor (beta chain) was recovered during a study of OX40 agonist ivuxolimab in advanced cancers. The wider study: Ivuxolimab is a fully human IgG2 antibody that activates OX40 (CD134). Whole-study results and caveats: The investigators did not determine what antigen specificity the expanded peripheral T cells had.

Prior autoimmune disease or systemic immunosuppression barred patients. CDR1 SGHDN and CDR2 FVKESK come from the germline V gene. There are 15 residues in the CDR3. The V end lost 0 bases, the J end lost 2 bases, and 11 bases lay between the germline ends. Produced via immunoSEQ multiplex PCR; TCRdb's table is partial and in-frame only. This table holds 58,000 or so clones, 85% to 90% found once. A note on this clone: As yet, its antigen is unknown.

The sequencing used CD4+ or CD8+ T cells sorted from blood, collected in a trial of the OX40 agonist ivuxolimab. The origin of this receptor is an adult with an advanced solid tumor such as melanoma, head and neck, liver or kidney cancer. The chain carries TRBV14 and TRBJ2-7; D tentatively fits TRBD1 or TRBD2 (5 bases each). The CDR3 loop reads CASSQDPGQTYEQYF. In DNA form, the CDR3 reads TGTGCCAGCAGCCAAGATCCGGGGCAAACCTACGAGCAGTACTTC.